This T cell receptor beta chain was retrieved from a study of human CD8 memory T cell subsets. This clonotype is called large (0.1 to 1%) based on its frequency. Its antigen is still unknown. Germline V gene data show CDR1 as WNHNN and CDR2 as SYGVQD (reference sequence). This CDR3 is built from 15 residues. Libraries targeted TCR beta using 5' RACE with UMIs. TCRdb derives one entry per CDR3 protein from the 5' RACE reads, leaving out DNA. This repertoire includes several thousand distinct CDR3 sequences. Buffy coats donated by healthy individuals were the origin of the PBMC. Total CD8+ T cells underwent enrichment via negative magnetic separation. The starting material, duplicate vials of some 140,000 sorted CD8+ T cells per subset, provided the RNA. Study-wide results and caveats: This study sequenced T cell receptor beta chains only.

This TCR was sampled from a human donor in good health. The sample taken for sequencing was CD8+ T cells from PBMCs. The J gene is TRBJ2-1, the V gene TRBV10-1. Here the CDR3 reads CANLGWVSPYKEQFF.